A selection of T cell receptor beta chains follows, all from one sample in a study of blood T cells in healthy people across ages. MiXCR, run by TCRdb on the 5' RACE reads, gives a single entry per CDR3 protein. This table has 1 million or so distinct CDR3 sequences, 35% to 50% appearing once. The source material was blood. These receptors all stem from a woman aged 55 to 70 in good health. The CDR3 runs from the conserved cysteine through the conserved F or W. D genes are given only for firm matches. Clone size is given for some rows only: seen once, a few or many times, or a class if the clone is expanded.

v_gene	abundance	j_gene	d_gene	CDR3aa	CDR3nt
TRBV27	.	TRBJ1-3	TRBD1	CASSLPGTGAGNTIYF	TGTGCCAGCAGTCTCCCCGGGACAGGGGCCGGAAACACCATATATTTT
TRBV10-3	few	TRBJ2-5	.	CAISDSNRVVQTQYF	TGTGCCATCAGTGACTCCAACAGGGTTGTCCAGACCCAGTACTTC
TRBV9	.	TRBJ2-5	TRBD1	CASSVTGVQGETQYF	TGTGCCAGCAGCGTTACAGGGGTTCAGGGAGAGACCCAGTACTTC
TRBV7-9	.	TRBJ2-5	TRBD1	CASSLPTGGETQYF	TGTGCCAGCAGCCTACCGACAGGGGGGGAGACCCAGTACTTC
TRBV5-1	few	TRBJ2-5	.	CASSLAYGAREQYF	TGCGCCAGCAGCTTGGCCTATGGGGCGCGTGAGCAGTACTTC
TRBV7-9	.	TRBJ1-4	.	CASSLALQDNEKLFF	TGTGCCAGCAGCTTAGCGTTGCAGGATAATGAAAAACTGTTTTTT
TRBV10-3	.	TRBJ2-1	TRBD2	CAISELWTSDSSSYNEQFF	TGTGCCATCAGTGAATTGTGGACTAGCGACTCGAGCTCCTACAATGAGCAGTTCTTC
TRBV7-8	.	TRBJ1-5	.	CASSLAPGGANQPQHF	TGTGCCAGCAGCTTAGCTCCGGGTGGGGCGAATCAGCCCCAGCATTTT
TRBV6-1	.	TRBJ2-7	.	CASWGNPYEQYF	TGTGCCAGCTGGGGTAATCCCTACGAGCAGTACTTC
TRBV5-1	.	TRBJ2-5	TRBD1	CASSNAGQGLYEIQYF	TGCGCCAGCAGCAACGCGGGACAGGGTTTATACGAGATCCAGTACTTC
TRBV28	few	TRBJ2-1	.	CASSLWATNEQFF	TGTGCCAGCAGTTTATGGGCCACCAATGAGCAGTTCTTC
TRBV28	.	TRBJ2-4	.	CASSRPAGLEQYF	TGTGCCAGCAGCCGGCCAGCCGGGTTAGAGCAGTACTTC
TRBV3-1	.	TRBJ1-2	.	CASQDPGRLNYGYTF	TGTGCCAGCCAAGATCCCGGCAGACTCAACTATGGCTACACCTTC
TRBV20-1	.	TRBJ2-7	TRBD2	CSASPGLGRGEQYF	TGCAGTGCTAGTCCTGGACTAGGGCGGGGTGAGCAGTACTTC
TRBV29-1	many	TRBJ2-7	.	CSVESESYEQYF	TGCAGCGTTGAATCAGAGTCCTACGAGCAGTACTTC
TRBV5-4	.	TRBJ2-4	TRBD1	CASRSTGTGGEEQYF	TGTGCCAGCAGATCAACCGGGACAGGGGGCGAAGAGCAGTACTTC
TRBV9	.	TRBJ2-3	.	CASSVANPSTDTQYF	TGTGCCAGCAGCGTAGCGAACCCAAGCACAGATACGCAGTATTTT
TRBV29-1	few	TRBJ2-1	TRBD1	CSVGVRDRAYNEQFF	TGCAGCGTCGGGGTTCGGGACAGGGCCTACAATGAGCAGTTCTTC
TRBV5-6	once	TRBJ2-1	.	CASSPTTNEQFF	TGTGCCAGCAGCCCAACGACCAATGAGCAGTTCTTC
TRBV9	few	TRBJ2-7	.	CASSAQGGSYEQYF	TGTGCCAGCAGTGCCCAGGGCGGGTCCTACGAGCAGTACTTC
TRBV7-9	many	TRBJ2-3	TRBD2	CASSLGLAGITDTQYF	TGTGCCAGCAGCCTCGGACTAGCGGGGATCACAGATACGCAGTATTTT
TRBV28	.	TRBJ2-7	.	CASERAGSSYEQYF	TGTGCCAGCGAGCGGGCAGGTAGCTCCTACGAGCAGTACTTC
TRBV30	.	TRBJ2-7	.	CAWNPGTVSYEQYF	TGTGCCTGGAACCCCGGGACGGTCTCCTACGAGCAGTACTTC
TRBV6-1	.	TRBJ1-5	.	CASSERSGRDQPQHF	TGTGCCAGCAGCGAAAGGTCGGGGAGGGATCAGCCCCAGCATTTT
TRBV5-1	.	TRBJ1-2	.	CASTLTTVDIVGYTF	TGCGCCTCTACGCTTACAACCGTGGATATAGTTGGCTACACCTTC
TRBV9	.	TRBJ2-6	TRBD1	CASSGTPRDRVSGANVLTF	TGTGCCAGCAGCGGCACCCCCCGGGACAGGGTATCTGGGGCCAACGTCCTGACTTTC
TRBV7-2	.	TRBJ2-5	.	CASSPWPGSEETQYF	TGTGCCAGCAGCCCCTGGCCGGGATCTGAAGAGACCCAGTACTTC
TRBV4-1	few	TRBJ1-5	.	CASSQVLDRLAGPGQPQHF	TGCGCCAGCAGCCAAGTCCTCGACCGGTTGGCAGGGCCGGGTCAGCCCCAGCATTTT
TRBV2	many	TRBJ2-7	.	CASTRGQRAYEQYF	TGTGCCAGCACTCGAGGACAGCGAGCCTACGAGCAGTACTTC
TRBV10-3	.	TRBJ2-3	.	CASKADSDTQYF	TGTGCCAGCAAAGCGGACTCAGATACGCAGTATTTT
TRBV6-6	.	TRBJ1-2	.	CASRSGTFGYTF	TGTGCCAGCAGGTCCGGGACCTTTGGCTACACCTTC
TRBV28	.	TRBJ2-1	TRBD2	CASSLNSGLAGLNEQFF	TGTGCCAGCAGTTTAAATTCGGGACTAGCGGGACTGAATGAGCAGTTCTTC
TRBV16	many	TRBJ1-5	TRBD1	CASSQEGQGGSHF	TGTGCCAGCAGCCAAGAGGGGCAGGGGGGATCGCATTTT
TRBV20-1	.	TRBJ1-1	.	CSASGPNLRGTEAFF	TGCAGTGCTAGTGGCCCAAACCTAAGGGGTACTGAAGCTTTCTTT
TRBV11-2	.	TRBJ2-7	.	CASSLVPVQGEQYF	TGTGCCAGCAGCTTAGTGCCGGTCCAGGGCGAGCAGTACTTC
TRBV21-1	.	TRBJ1-2	.	CASSKGEGAYGYTF	TGTGCCAGCAGCAAGGGAGAGGGGGCGTATGGCTACACCTTC
TRBV6-2/TRBV6-3	few	TRBJ2-3	TRBD2	CASRNSGISTDTQYF	TGTGCCAGTCGGAATAGCGGGATCAGCACAGATACGCAGTATTTT
TRBV27	.	TRBJ2-7	TRBD1	CASSAGQGVDEQYF	TGTGCCAGCAGTGCGGGACAGGGGGTCGACGAGCAGTACTTC
TRBV2	.	TRBJ2-7	.	CASSGAGQGIYEQYF	TGTGCCAGCAGTGGGGCAGGCCAGGGGATCTACGAGCAGTACTTC
TRBV10-3	.	TRBJ2-7	TRBD1	CAISESGLVQGAGEQYF	TGTGCCATCAGTGAGTCGGGTTTGGTTCAGGGGGCAGGTGAGCAGTACTTC
TRBV7-2	.	TRBJ2-4	.	CASSLDPVNIQNF	TGTGCCAGCAGCTTAGACCCAGTAAACATTCAGAACTTC
TRBV9	.	TRBJ2-1	TRBD2	CASSVTSGSDEQVF	TGTGCCAGCAGCGTTACTAGCGGGAGTGATGAGCAGGTCTTC
TRBV18	.	TRBJ1-5	TRBD1	CASSPNRGQQPQHF	TGTGCCAGCTCACCCAACAGGGGACAGCAGCCCCAGCATTTT
TRBV6-5	once	TRBJ2-5	TRBD2	CASSLDGASGRVTLYF	TGTGCCAGCAGTTTAGACGGGGCTAGCGGGAGAGTGACCCTGTACTTC
TRBV7-2	few	TRBJ2-5	.	CASSYMQETQYF	TGTGCCAGCAGCTATATGCAAGAGACCCAGTACTTC
TRBV7-2	few	TRBJ1-6	.	CASSLDYRDTSPLHF	TGTGCCAGCAGCTTAGATTACAGGGATACCTCACCCCTCCACTTT